The 22 T cell receptor beta chains given below trace back to one sample, sequenced in a study of technical replicates of blood from several donors. Some clones are missing from TCRdb's copy, which holds only in-frame ones; the method was immunoSEQ multiplex PCR. The sample records about 72,000 clones, 95% to 96% being singletons. The sample consisted of T cells isolated from PBMCs. The origin of the receptors is a human donor in good health.

The gene calls are TRBV29-1 and TRBJ2-2; the match to TRBD1 covers 8 bases. CDR3 size: 12 residues. From germline, CDR1 is SQVTM and CDR2 ANQGSEA. The V and J ends lost 7 bases and 8 bases, in that order; junction bases with no gene match: 6. The DNA for the CDR3 is TGCAGCGGATCGGACAGGGTGGGGGAGCTGTTTTTT. Its protein is CSGSDRVGELFF.

This clone was picked up one time. The V gene is TRBV5-1, the J gene TRBJ1-2; the D is unclear. Trimming cost V 0 bases and J 4 bases, with 13 bases left between them. CDR3 length: 15 amino acids. Germline V gives CDR1 SGHRS, CDR2 YFSETQ. CDR3 coding DNA: TGCGCCAGCAGCTTGGTCGGGGATTTTGGCTATGGCTACACCTTC. Protein product: CASSLVGDFGYGYTF. The variable domain in full, with the rest retrieved from reference TRBV5-1 and TRBJ1-2, is KAGVTQTPRYLIKTRGQQVTLSCSPISGHRSVSWYQQTPGQGLQFLFEYFSETQRNKGNFPGRFSGRQFSNSRSEMNVSTLELGDSALYLCASSLVGDFGYGYTFGSGTRLTVV.

The chain recombines TRBV5-1 with TRBJ2-6, with D unclear. Germline CDR1 and CDR2: SGHRS and YFSETQ. V lost 0 bases and J 1 base, leaving 5 bases between the germline ends. This CDR3 comprises 15 residues. This chain's CDR3 is CASSLAGSGANVLTF. CDR3 nucleotides: TGCGCCAGCAGCTTGGCCGGTTCTGGGGCCAACGTCCTGACTTTC.

The chain links TRBV19 to TRBJ1-2; 11 nucleotides match TRBD1. The CDR3 runs 15 residues. Germline V lookup: CDR1 LNHDA, CDR2 SQIVND (reference sequence). Losses at the gene ends were 5 bases for V and 5 bases for J; bases not matched to a gene: 7. As DNA, the CDR3 is TGTGCCAGTAGTTCAGGGACAGGGGGACAATATGGCTACACCTTC. Translation gives CASSSGTGGQYGYTF. The full variable domain, completed using reference TRBV19 and TRBJ1-2, is DGGITQSPKYLFRKEGQNVTLSCEQNLNHDAMYWYRQDPGQGLRLIYYSQIVNDFQKGDIAEGYSVSREKKESFPLTVTSAQKNPTAFYLCASSSGTGGQYGYTFGSGTRLTVV.

Worth noting for this clone: Other DNA sequences within the sample encode an identical CDR3. The V call is TRBV4-1, the J call TRBJ2-7; the D gene is possibly TRBD1 (6 bases). The CDR3 is 14 residues long. Germline-derived CDR1 and CDR2 are MGHRA and YSYEKL. The V end was cut by 0 bases, the J end by 2 bases, with 8 bases between. The CDR3 spells CASSQDRGPYEQYF. The CDR3 bases are TGCGCCAGCAGCCAAGACAGGGGCCCCTACGAGCAGTACTTC.

The CDR3: CAWSPSRDTEAFF. CDR3 DNA sequence: TGTGCCTGGAGCCCCTCACGCGACACTGAAGCTTTCTTT. V and J are TRBV30 and TRBJ1-1; D uncertain. The CDR3 totals 13 residues. Germline-derived CDR1 and CDR2 are GTSNPN and SVGIG (reference sequence). Trimming pared 3 bases from V and 3 bases from J, leaving 11 bases between.

The chain combines TRBV5-4 with TRBJ2-7; 7 nucleotides match TRBD2. Germline V gives CDR1 SGHNT, CDR2 YYREEE (reference sequence). CDR3 length: 14 amino acids. J gave up 2 bases and V 1 base, and 3 bases lay outside the gene matches. This CDR3 is CASSLRDYAYEQYF. The CDR3 DNA sequence: TGTGCCAGCAGCTTGCGGGACTACGCCTACGAGCAGTACTTC. Full variable domain (rest looked up from reference TRBV5-4 and TRBJ2-7): ETGVTQSPTHLIKTRGQQVTLRCSSQSGHNTVSWYQQALGQGPQFIFQYYREEENGRGNFPPRFSGLQFPNYSSELNVNALELDDSALYLCASSLRDYAYEQYFGPGTRLTVT.

This sequence joins TRBV11-2 and TRBJ2-7; 7 positions agree with TRBD2. Trimming removed 6 bases from V and 3 bases from J; junction bases left unmatched: 23. The CDR3 extends over 19 amino acids. Germline V gene sequence: CDR1 SGHAT, CDR2 FQNNGV. The CDR3: CASSQGVQLPGLPSYEQYF. The CDR3 DNA sequence: TGTGCCAGCAGTCAAGGGGTTCAACTCCCGGGACTACCTAGCTACGAGCAGTACTTC. Combining the CDR3 with reference TRBV11-2 and TRBJ2-7 gives the whole variable domain EAGVAQSPRYKIIEKRQSVAFWCNPISGHATLYWYQQILGQGPKLLIQFQNNGVVDDSQLPKDRFSAERLKGVDSTLKIQPAKLEDSAVYLCASSQGVQLPGLPSYEQYFGPGTRLTVT.

The V gene is TRBV4-2, the J gene TRBJ1-5, with 7 nucleotides matching TRBD1. CDR3 size: 18 residues. Germline V gene lookup returns CDR1 LGHNA and CDR2 YNFKEQ. V lost 0 bases, J lost 1 base, and 9 bases stayed unmatched. In DNA, the CDR3 is TGTGCCAGCAGCCAAGACGGATGGGGGACAGAAAGCAATCAGCCCCAGCATTTT. Translation: CASSQDGWGTESNQPQHF.

This sequence joins TRBV18 and TRBJ2-4; 7 bases align to TRBD1. The CDR3 is 14 amino acids. The germline CDR1 and CDR2 sequences are KGHSH and LQKENI. V was pared by 4 bases and J by 6 bases, with 6 bases of the junction left unmatched. CDR3 in amino acids: CASSLRQGVNIQYF. The CDR3 nucleotides read TGTGCCAGCTCACTACGACAGGGCGTAAACATTCAGTACTTC.

The chain has TRBV6-5 and TRBJ1-1; D is unresolved. The CDR3 runs 13 residues. CDR1 MNHEY and CDR2 SVGAGI come from the germline V gene. V gave up 0 bases and J gave up 5 bases, with 7 bases separating them. CDR3 in DNA: TGTGCCAGCAGTTACTCCGGCGGGACTGAAGCTTTCTTT. This sequence encodes CASSYSGGTEAFF.

The V and J genes are TRBV6-1 and TRBJ1-1; TRBD1 matches at 7 bases. This CDR3 is 13 amino acids long. Germline lookup yields CDR1 MNHNS and CDR2 SASEGT. After removal of 6 bases from V and 2 bases from J, the junction contained 3 bases not matched to a gene. CDR3 loop: CASRDRVNTEAFF. As DNA, the CDR3 is TGTGCCAGCAGAGACAGGGTCAACACTGAAGCTTTCTTT.

The J gene is TRBJ1-5, the V gene TRBV7-8; D perhaps matches TRBD1 (5 bases). The germline V gene encodes CDR1 SGHVS and CDR2 FQNEAQ. Trimming removed 4 bases at V and 2 bases at J, with 21 bases between. The CDR3 extends over 18 amino acids. CDR3 coding DNA: TGTGCCAGCAGCTCAAAAACTCGGGACTTCAGGCGCAATCAGCCCCAGCATTTT. Amino acids: CASSSKTRDFRRNQPQHF.

V and J are TRBV4-1 and TRBJ2-7, with D possibly being TRBD1 (6 bases). Germline V lookup: CDR1 MGHRA, CDR2 YSYEKL. Trimming took 4 bases from V and 3 from J, leaving 16 bases between them. The CDR3 extends over 15 amino acids. CDR3 bases: TGCGCCAGCAGCCCAGGACAGCTTCGATTCTACGAGCAGTACTTC. It yields the protein CASSPGQLRFYEQYF.

The chain links TRBV5-1 to TRBJ2-6; TRBD2 matches 14 bases. CDR1 and CDR2 from the germline V gene are SGHRS and YFSETQ. This CDR3 has 22 residues. V gave up 0 bases and J gave up 1 base; unmatched junction bases: 12. The CDR3, as DNA: TGCGCCAGCAGCTTGGCCCCGGGACTAGCGGGAGTACACCAGTCTGGGGCCAACGTCCTGACTTTC. Residues: CASSLAPGLAGVHQSGANVLTF.

This clone was seen only once. The CDR3 DNA sequence: TGTGCAAGTCGCTTACTGGAGCTGACGGGGGGCGGGGAGCTGTTTTTT. This codes for CASRLLELTGGGELFF. The chain carries TRBV12-2 and TRBJ2-2; the D call in the table, TRBD2, was not verified against the DNA. TRBV12-2 is a pseudogene segment. The CDR3 spans 16 residues.

The chain has TRBV10-3 and TRBJ2-2; weak D call: TRBD1 (6 bases). The CDR3 consists of 13 residues. Germline-derived CDR1 and CDR2 are ENHRY and SYGVKD. Deletions cut 6 bases from V and 5 bases from J, with 10 bases between. The CDR3 nucleotides are TGTGCCATCAGACAGGGAGAAACCGGGGAGCTGTTTTTT. Translated: CAIRQGETGELFF.

The chain carries TRBV7-3 and TRBJ2-1, with 11 bases aligning to TRBD2. With 5 bases clipped from V and 6 bases from J, the junction kept 6 bases outside the gene matches. Per germline, CDR1 SGHTA and CDR2 FQGTGA. CDR3 length: 15 amino acids. The CDR3 protein is CASSLSGGAGNEQFF. DNA of the CDR3: TGTGCCAGCAGCCTTAGCGGGGGGGCCGGCAATGAGCAGTTCTTC.

This chain's CDR3 is CASSGIGSGTDNEKLFF. Written as DNA, the CDR3 is TGTGCCAGCAGTGGCATCGGGAGCGGCACAGATAATGAAAAACTGTTTTTT. V and J are TRBV2 and TRBJ1-4; D gene ambiguous. Trimming cost V 4 bases and J 4 bases, with 19 bases left between them. CDR1 and CDR2 (germline): SNHLY, FYNNEI. This CDR3 has 17 residues.

The chain couples TRBV5-1 to TRBJ1-2; D not resolved. CDR1 is SGHRS, CDR2 YFSETQ, per germline. V lost 0 bases to trimming and J lost 7 bases, with 16 bases between them. This CDR3 has 15 residues. Written as DNA, the CDR3 is TGCGCCAGCAGCTTGGATCCGCCAGGATTTGGTGGCTACACCTTC. This encodes CASSLDPPGFGGYTF.

The V and J genes are TRBV7-6 and TRBJ2-7, with D possibly TRBD1 on 5 matching bases. The CDR3 spans 15 residues. Trimming took off 3 bases at V and 2 bases at J, with 14 bases between the two ends. The V gene's germline CDR1 is SGHVS and CDR2 FNYEAQ. The CDR3 here is CASSLEQENPYEQYF. The CDR3 bases are TGTGCCAGCAGCTTGGAACAGGAAAACCCCTACGAGCAGTACTTC.

This chain's CDR3 is CAGGAASRFGNTIYF. The CDR3 bases are TGTGCCGGCGGGGCGGCCTCCCGGTTTGGAAACACCATATATTTT. The chain links TRBV6-1 to TRBJ1-3; D may be TRBD1 (5 bases). Trimming took 11 bases from V and 3 from J, leaving 20 bases between them. Germline V gene sequence: CDR1 MNHNS, CDR2 SASEGT. The CDR3 contains 15 residues.